The rows below give T cell receptor beta chains drawn from one sample of a study of graft-versus-host responses after intestinal transplantation. Libraries were prepared by immunoSEQ multiplex PCR; TCRdb keeps only in-frame clonotypes and omits some of them. The sample has under 7,500 clones; 68% are singletons. The sample here was ileum tissue, taken about 8 weeks after transplant. These receptors came from a human patient who received an intestinal transplant, so some T cells may come from the graft donor. CDR3s include the opening cysteine and the closing phenylalanine or tryptophan. The order of the fields is clone size, J gene, V gene, CDR3 protein. Expanded clones get a size class; other rows say once, few or many, or leave the size out.

few	TRBJ2-2	TRBV5-6	CASSLVSGTGGRGAVF
large	TRBJ1-6	TRBV4-1	CASSQRQLSGDSPLHF
NA	TRBJ1-3	TRBV7-2	CASSLAHRGTVGNTIYF
NA	TRBJ1-2	TRBV6-6	CASTHSAAIDGYTF